The rows below give T cell receptor beta chains drawn from one sample of a study of blood T cell repertoires in COVID-19. Libraries were prepared by immunoSEQ multiplex PCR; TCRdb keeps only in-frame clonotypes and omits some of them. Of 80,000 to 95,000 clones in the sample, 60% to 85% are singletons; the top ten hold approximately 10%. Sequencing was performed on peripheral blood. The source of these receptors is an elderly woman with acute or convalescent COVID-19. Each CDR3 is given with its conserved first and last residue. A D gene is named only where the DNA matches it firmly. Clone sizes are given selectively: once, few, many, or a class where the clone is expanded.

TRBJ2-7	TRBV27	many	NA	CASSSQVDYEQYF	TGTGCCAGCAGTTCGCAGGTGGACTACGAGCAGTACTTC
TRBJ1-3	TRBV19	NA	NA	CASSITDSSGNTIYF	TGTGCCAGTAGTATCACAGATAGCTCTGGAAACACCATATATTTT
TRBJ2-7	TRBV13	NA	TRBD1	CASSSIGTGDYEQYF	TGTGCCAGCAGCTCCATTGGGACAGGGGACTACGAGCAGTACTTC
TRBJ2-5	TRBV4-3	NA	NA	CASSLALGGGQETQYF	TGCGCCAGCAGCCTAGCCTTAGGCGGAGGACAAGAGACCCAGTACTTC
TRBJ1-1	TRBV12-3/TRBV12-4	NA	NA	CASSPGTIRFF	TGTGCCAGCAGTCCAGGGACTATCCGTTTCTTT
TRBJ1-4	TRBV19	NA	TRBD1	CASSHTWNTGGNEKLFF	TGTGCCAGTAGTCACACGTGGAATACAGGGGGGAATGAAAAACTGTTTTTT
TRBJ1-2	TRBV28	NA	NA	CASKLGGGYGYTF	TGTGCCAGCAAACTCGGGGGGGGCTATGGCTACACCTTC
TRBJ2-7	TRBV7-2	NA	TRBD1	CASSQNTGGLYEQYF	TGTGCCAGCAGCCAAAACACAGGGGGGCTCTACGAGCAGTACTTC
TRBJ2-3	TRBV7-2	NA	TRBD2	CASSFLAGVWDTQYF	TGTGCCAGCAGCTTTTTAGCGGGGGTATGGGATACGCAGTATTTT
TRBJ1-1	TRBV6-2/TRBV6-3	NA	TRBD1	CASSGQALNTEAFF	TGTGCCAGCAGCGGACAGGCTCTCAACACTGAAGCTTTCTTT
TRBJ2-1	TRBV27	NA	NA	CASSRSQEGYNEQFF	TGTGCCAGCAGTCGGTCTCAGGAGGGGTACAATGAGCAGTTCTTC
TRBJ1-1	TRBV5-1	NA	NA	CASSFGSNTEAFF	TGCGCCAGCAGCTTTGGGAGTAACACTGAAGCTTTCTTT
TRBJ2-5	TRBV19	NA	NA	CATNRGLSEETQYF	TGTGCCACCAACAGGGGACTCTCGGAAGAGACCCAGTACTTC
TRBJ2-4	TRBV4-3	NA	NA	CASSQVGPGTKNIQYF	TGCGCCAGCAGCCAAGTTGGGCCGGGGACCAAAAACATTCAGTACTTC
TRBJ1-4	TRBV4-2	NA	TRBD1	CASSEPGQRNEKLFF	TGTGCCAGCAGCGAACCGGGACAGCGGAATGAAAAACTGTTTTTT
TRBJ2-3	TRBV30	NA	TRBD2	CAWAPLAGGNTQYF	TGTGCCTGGGCGCCTCTAGCGGGGGGAAATACGCAGTATTTT
TRBJ1-1	TRBV13	NA	TRBD1	CASSFARQGVTEAFF	TGTGCCAGCAGCTTCGCGAGACAGGGTGTCACTGAAGCTTTCTTT
TRBJ1-3	TRBV7-2	NA	NA	CASRPPFAEGNTIYF	TGTGCCAGCAGACCACCTTTCGCGGAAGGAAACACCATATATTTT
TRBJ1-4	TRBV2	many	TRBD1	CASSLAGTGNEKLFF	TGTGCCAGCAGCCTAGCCGGGACAGGGAATGAAAAACTGTTTTTT
TRBJ2-5	TRBV7-8	few	TRBD2	CASSLSSASGGETQYF	TGTGCCAGCAGCTTATCGTCGGCTAGCGGGGGAGAGACCCAGTACTTC
TRBJ2-3	TRBV9	NA	TRBD2	CASSTGGGDTQYF	TGTGCCAGCAGCACGGGAGGAGGAGATACGCAGTATTTT
TRBJ2-2	TRBV6-2/TRBV6-3	NA	TRBD1	CASSQGQPPGGELFF	TGTGCCAGCAGTCAGGGACAGCCGCCCGGCGGGGAGCTGTTTTTT
TRBJ2-1	TRBV6-2/TRBV6-3	NA	NA	CASSLDTRSYNEQFF	TGTGCCAGCAGCCTCGATACTAGAAGTTACAATGAGCAGTTCTTC
TRBJ2-5	TRBV19	NA	NA	CASSISVQETQYF	TGTGCCAGTAGTATATCAGTCCAAGAGACCCAGTACTTC
TRBJ2-2	TRBV7-2	once	NA	CASSRGLVGELFF	TGTGCCAGCAGCCGAGGTCTAGTTGGGGAGCTGTTTTTT
TRBJ1-1	TRBV30	NA	NA	CAHDQAGQGTEAFF	TGTGCCCACGACCAGGCAGGACAAGGAACTGAAGCTTTCTTT
TRBJ1-4	TRBV7-3	NA	NA	CASSLTRETNEKLFF	TGTGCCAGCAGCTTGACGAGGGAAACTAATGAAAAACTGTTTTTT
TRBJ2-7	TRBV9	NA	TRBD2	CASSVTSGATYEQYF	TGTGCCAGCAGCGTGACTAGCGGGGCAACCTACGAGCAGTACTTC
TRBJ2-5	TRBV27	NA	TRBD2	CASRAGLTQYF	TGTGCCAGCAGAGCGGGGTTAACCCAGTACTTC
TRBJ1-4	TRBV7-6	NA	NA	CASSLVQATNEKLFF	TGTGCCAGCAGCTTAGTACAAGCAACTAATGAAAAACTGTTTTTT
TRBJ1-1	TRBV9	NA	TRBD1	CASARGTANTEAFF	TGTGCCAGCGCCCGTGGGACAGCTAACACTGAAGCTTTCTTT
TRBJ2-6	TRBV7-9	NA	NA	CASSPGTGANVLTF	TGTGCCAGCAGCCCAGGGACAGGGGCCAACGTCCTGACTTTC
TRBJ2-7	TRBV6-6	NA	NA	CASSDTGGLYEQYF	TGTGCCAGCAGCGATACTGGGGGCCTTTACGAGCAGTACTTC
TRBJ1-6	TRBV10-3	NA	TRBD1	CAISESTGTGINSPLHF	TGCGCCATCAGTGAGTCCACCGGGACAGGGATTAATTCACCCCTCCACTTT
TRBJ2-1	TRBV5-4	NA	TRBD2	CASSVLAGGLWEQFF	TGTGCCAGCAGCGTGCTAGCGGGGGGGCTCTGGGAGCAGTTCTTC
TRBJ2-3	TRBV6-5	few	NA	CASSRRGASGDTQYF	TGTGCCAGCAGCCGCCGGGGGGCTTCGGGAGATACGCAGTATTTT
TRBJ2-7	TRBV6-2/TRBV6-3	NA	NA	CASSLTVYEQYF	TGTGCCAGCAGTTTGACAGTCTACGAGCAGTACTTC
TRBJ2-3	TRBV28	NA	TRBD1	CASTKPTGSPRSSTDTQYF	TGTGCCAGCACAAAGCCGACAGGGTCCCCTAGATCTAGCACAGATACGCAGTATTTT
TRBJ2-1	TRBV15	NA	TRBD2	CATSTSTGTSGNGEQFF	TGTGCCACCAGCACCAGTACCGGGACTAGCGGGAACGGTGAGCAGTTCTTC
TRBJ2-7	TRBV3-1/TRBV3-2	NA	NA	CASSQDRADEQYF	TGTGCCAGCAGCCAAGATCGAGCGGACGAGCAGTACTTC
TRBJ2-5	TRBV6-5	NA	TRBD1	CASSFSWDRQETQYF	TGTGCCAGCAGCTTCTCATGGGACAGACAAGAGACCCAGTACTTC
TRBJ1-1	TRBV5-1	NA	TRBD1	CASRGQGVNTEAFF	TGCGCCAGCAGGGGGCAGGGGGTGAACACTGAAGCTTTCTTT
TRBJ2-2	TRBV4-3	NA	NA	CASSQDRVHGELFF	TGCGCCAGCAGCCAAGACCGAGTTCACGGGGAGCTGTTTTTT
TRBJ1-3	TRBV7-2	few	NA	CASSPRQLSGNTIYF	TGTGCCAGCAGCCCAAGACAGTTATCTGGAAACACCATATATTTT
TRBJ2-3	TRBV12-5	few	NA	CASGPELAPDTQYF	TGTGCTAGTGGTCCCGAACTAGCCCCAGATACGCAGTATTTT
TRBJ1-2	TRBV30	NA	NA	CAWTALGQEDYGYTF	TGTGCCTGGACCGCATTAGGGCAGGAGGACTATGGCTACACCTTC
TRBJ1-6	TRBV28	NA	NA	CASRQGPSPLHF	TGTGCCAGCAGACAGGGTCCCTCACCCCTCCACTTT
TRBJ2-5	TRBV18	NA	TRBD1	CASSPTWQGARETQYF	TGTGCCAGCTCACCAACCTGGCAGGGGGCGAGGGAGACCCAGTACTTC
TRBJ1-5	TRBV30	NA	NA	CAWSLRGDQPQHF	TGTGCCTGGAGTTTGCGGGGCGATCAGCCCCAGCATTTT
TRBJ2-1	TRBV6-2/TRBV6-3	NA	NA	CASRLREHNEQFF	TGTGCCAGCCGCCTGCGTGAACACAATGAGCAGTTCTTC
TRBJ2-1	TRBV6-4	few	NA	CASRPSQSQGEQFF	TGTGCCAGCAGACCGTCCCAAAGTCAGGGCGAGCAGTTCTTC
TRBJ1-2	TRBV3-1/TRBV3-2	NA	TRBD1	CASSHRQGHYGYTF	TGTGCCAGCAGCCATCGACAGGGACACTATGGCTACACCTTC
TRBJ1-6	TRBV7-9	many	TRBD1	CASSPMGQGYSPLHF	TGTGCCAGCAGCCCAATGGGACAGGGGTATTCACCCCTCCACTTT
TRBJ1-1	TRBV28	NA	NA	CASSLPGLITEAFF	TGTGCCAGCAGTTTGCCGGGACTGATCACTGAAGCTTTCTTT
TRBJ2-5	TRBV9	NA	NA	CASSVGQGLETQYF	TGTGCCAGCAGCGTTGGTCAGGGGTTAGAGACCCAGTACTTC
TRBJ2-3	TRBV7-2	once	NA	CASSLARAGRDTQYF	TGTGCCAGCAGCTTAGCGAGGGCTGGACGAGATACGCAGTATTTT
TRBJ2-3	TRBV7-9	NA	TRBD1	CASDRDVTDTQYF	TGTGCCAGCGACAGGGACGTAACAGATACGCAGTATTTT